These 19 T cell receptor beta chains were sequenced from one sample in a study of blood T cell repertoires in COVID-19. Libraries were prepared by immunoSEQ multiplex PCR; TCRdb keeps only in-frame clonotypes and omits some of them. The sample lists roughly 350,000 clones, about 90% seen once, with roughly 6% in the top ten. The sequencing input was peripheral blood. The receptors stem from a woman aged 45-60 years with COVID-19, enrolled during active disease.

The CDR3 spells CASSLALRRYNEQFF. DNA of the CDR3: TGTGCCAGCAGCTTAGCCCTTAGAAGATACAATGAGCAGTTCTTC. This rearrangement joins TRBV7-9 to TRBJ2-1; no definite D call. CDR3 length: 15 amino acids. Germline CDR1 SEHNR, CDR2 FQNEAQ (reference sequence). Trimming left V 0 bases short and J 4 bases short, with 10 bases between.

CDR3 protein: CAWRETGGGQPQHF. The CDR3, as DNA: TGTGCCTGGAGGGAGACAGGGGGTGGTCAGCCCCAGCATTTT. J is TRBJ1-5 and V is TRBV30; TRBD1 agrees at 9 bases. Germline lookup yields CDR1 GTSNPN and CDR2 SVGIG (reference sequence). The CDR3 runs 14 residues. The ends lost 3 bases at V and 6 bases at J; junction bases unmatched: 6.

The chain has TRBV18 and TRBJ1-1, with 8 bases fitting TRBD1. Trimming cost V 3 bases and J 1 base; bases outside gene matches: 4. There are 15 residues in the CDR3. Germline V CDR1 and CDR2: KGHSH, LQKENI. CDR3 residues: CASSPDRATNTEAFF. The CDR3, as DNA: TGTGCCAGCTCACCGGACAGGGCGACGAACACTGAAGCTTTCTTT. Full variable domain (missing parts from reference TRBV18 and TRBJ1-1): NAGVMQNPRHLVRRRGQEARLRCSPMKGHSHVYWYRQLPEEGLKFMVYLQKENIIDESGMPKERFSAEFPKEGPSILRIQQVVRGDSAAYFCASSPDRATNTEAFFGQGTRLTVV.

This clone was recorded only once. V usage is TRBV15 and J usage is TRBJ1-1; D call uncertain. The germline gives CDR1 LNHNV, CDR2 YYDKDF (reference sequence). There are 15 residues in the CDR3. Trimming shortened V by 4 bases and J by 6 bases, and 18 bases separated the two germline ends. CDR3 in DNA: TGTGCCACCAGCACTCCAGCGGGGATAAAATCTGAAGCTTTCTTT. It encodes CATSTPAGIKSEAFF.

The chain carries TRBV10-1 and TRBJ2-1; no firm D call. Germline V gene sequence: CDR1 WNHNN, CDR2 SYGVQD (reference sequence). V was pared by 3 bases and J by 4 bases, with 10 bases between. The CDR3 consists of 14 residues. In nucleotides, the CDR3 is TGCGCCAGCAGTGACCATGGAGCTTACAATGAGCAGTTCTTC. Its protein is CASSDHGAYNEQFF.

V gene TRBV25-1 combines with J gene TRBJ2-7, with a possible D match to TRBD1 (5 bases). The CDR3 length is 15 residues. Germline values: CDR1 MGHDK, CDR2 SYGVNS. Trimming removed 1 base at V and 2 bases at J, with 12 bases between. DNA for the CDR3: TGTGCCAGCAGTGAATCCTGGGGCAGTGCCTACGAGCAGTACTTC. Amino acid sequence: CASSESWGSAYEQYF.

The chain links TRBV7-9 to TRBJ2-5; D gene unclear. Germline V gives CDR1 SEHNR, CDR2 FQNEAQ (reference sequence). CDR3 size: 13 residues. Between the trimmed V and J ends, which lost 5 bases and 5 bases, there was a span of 12 bases. The CDR3 reads CASSESPGETQYF. DNA for the CDR3: TGTGCCAGCAGCGAATCCCCGGGTGAGACCCAGTACTTC.

This sequence joins TRBV5-1 and TRBJ1-4; 9 nucleotides line up with TRBD1. CDR3 length: 15 amino acids. In germline, CDR1 is SGHRS, CDR2 YFSETQ. With 4 bases clipped from V and 4 bases from J, the junction kept 5 bases outside the gene matches. The CDR3 loop is CASSTGTGFNEKLFF. The CDR3, as DNA: TGCGCCAGCAGCACTGGGACAGGGTTTAATGAAAAACTGTTTTTT.

This sequence joins TRBV28 and TRBJ2-7; 10 bases match TRBD1. Germline V gene sequence: CDR1 MDHEN, CDR2 SYDVKM. The CDR3 loop spans 14 amino acids. The trim removed 3 bases at V and 5 bases at J, leaving 4 bases unmatched. The CDR3 bases are TGTGCCAGCAGTTTGACAGGGGGCGGAGACGAGCAGTACTTC. Translating gives CASSLTGGGDEQYF.

The chain joins TRBV9 to TRBJ1-4; 8 positions match TRBD1. Germline loops: CDR1 SGDLS, CDR2 YYNGEE. The ends lost 0 bases at V and 6 bases at J; junction bases unmatched: 4. The CDR3 consists of 15 residues. The CDR3 is CASSVGTGQDEKLFF. The DNA of the CDR3 is TGTGCCAGCAGCGTAGGGACAGGGCAAGATGAAAAACTGTTTTTT.

V is TRBV3-1 (or the pseudogene TRBV3-2) and J is TRBJ2-1; 10 nucleotides match TRBD2. Germline V lookup: CDR1 LGHDT, CDR2 YNNKEL (reference sequence). CDR3 length equals 16 residues. CDR3: CARNGLAGEGYNEQFF. CDR3 in DNA: TGTGCGAGAAACGGGCTAGCGGGAGAGGGGTACAATGAGCAGTTCTTC.

The rearrangement links TRBV7-8 to TRBJ2-7; no clear D. V was shortened by 1 base and J by 3 bases, with 10 bases between the two germline ends. Germline V gene data show CDR1 as SGHVS and CDR2 as FQNEAQ. This CDR3 comprises 14 residues. CDR3: CASSLVGAFYEQYF. The DNA of the CDR3 is TGTGCCAGCAGCTTAGTTGGAGCATTCTACGAGCAGTACTTC.

By sample fraction, this clone is medium-sized (0.01 to 0.1%). The gene calls are TRBV7-9 and TRBJ2-7, with 7 bases fitting TRBD1. Germline CDR1 and CDR2: SEHNR and FQNEAQ (reference sequence). The trim removed 8 bases at V and 4 bases at J, leaving 8 bases unmatched. The CDR3 is 13 amino acids. The CDR3 region is CASQHTGEYEQYF. For the CDR3, the DNA is TGTGCCAGCCAACACACAGGGGAGTACGAGCAGTACTTC.

The chain recombines TRBV11-3 with TRBJ2-5, with a possible D match to TRBD1 (5 bases). Between the trimmed V and J ends, which lost 3 bases and 5 bases, there was a span of 16 bases. The V gene's germline CDR1 is SGHNT and CDR2 YENEEA. The CDR3 runs 15 residues. The CDR3 sequence is CASSFKQGFRETQYF. CDR3 nucleotides: TGTGCCAGCAGCTTCAAGCAGGGCTTTAGGGAGACCCAGTACTTC.

V usage is TRBV2 and J usage is TRBJ1-1, with unresolved D. Trimming removed 8 bases at V and 3 bases at J, with 19 bases between. CDR1 and CDR2 (germline): SNHLY, FYNNEI. This CDR3 spans 15 amino acids. CDR3 DNA sequence: TGTGCCAGCCGTCACCCTCCCCCGGGAGACACTGAAGCTTTCTTT. Translated: CASRHPPPGDTEAFF.

The chain recombines TRBV24-1 with TRBJ2-3; 9 bases map to TRBD1. After removal of 2 bases from V and 3 bases from J, the junction contained 5 bases not matched to a gene. Germline lookup yields CDR1 KGHDR and CDR2 SFDVKD. The length of the CDR3 is 16 residues. CDR3 DNA: TGTGCCACCAGTGATTCTGGGGACAGGGTAACAGATACGCAGTATTTT. Amino acids: CATSDSGDRVTDTQYF.

This chain connects TRBV2 to TRBJ2-3; D not resolved. This CDR3 has 13 amino acids. V lost 1 base and J lost 8, with 10 bases in between. Per germline, CDR1 SNHLY and CDR2 FYNNEI. CDR3 amino acids: CASSEVRTFTQYF. The DNA of the CDR3 is TGTGCCAGCAGTGAAGTCCGCACTTTTACGCAGTATTTT.

The count of this clone is one. The rearrangement links TRBV19 to TRBJ2-5; tentative D call: TRBD2 (6 bases). The CDR3 totals 17 residues. Germline CDR1 is LNHDA and CDR2 is SQIVND (reference sequence). V shed 7 bases and J shed 1 base, with 22 bases lying between them. The CDR3 DNA is TGTGCCAGTACCACATCCCCATGGGGGACTGCCCAAGAGACCCAGTACTTC. This translates into CASTTSPWGTAQETQYF.

This chain uses TRBV7-2 with TRBJ2-7; TRBD1 matches at 10 bases. CDR1 is SGHTA, CDR2 FQGNSA, per germline. This CDR3 has 14 residues. The trim removed 5 bases at V and 4 bases at J, leaving 5 bases unmatched. CDR3 residues: CASSGQGGLYEQYF. The CDR3 DNA follows: TGTGCCAGCAGCGGACAGGGGGGTCTTTACGAGCAGTACTTC. Looking up the rest from reference TRBV7-2 and TRBJ2-7 gives the full variable domain: GAGVSQSPSNKVTEKGKDVELRCDPISGHTALYWYRQSLGQGLEFLIYFQGNSAPDKSGLPSDRFSAERTGGSVSTLTIQRTQQEDSAVYLCASSGQGGLYEQYFGPGTRLTVT.